This entry lists 26 T cell receptor beta chains sequenced from one sample in a study of lymphopenia after photon versus proton radiotherapy. Using immunoSEQ multiplex PCR, the repertoire was profiled, and TCRdb retains in-frame clones only, with some absent. The table shows roughly 32,000 clones, with approximately 95% occurring only once. The sequences come from peripheral blood, collected from a patient treated with photon-based radiotherapy. These TCRs come from a woman aged 45-65 years with cholangiocarcinoma.

A few counts support this clone. The CDR3 DNA reads as TGTGCCAGCAGTGTAACAGGGTTTAATTCACCCCTCCACTTT. It is translated as CASSVTGFNSPLHF. J is TRBJ1-6 and V is TRBV2; D possibly corresponds to TRBD1 (6 bases). Germline V gene lookup returns CDR1 SNHLY and CDR2 FYNNEI. CDR3 length: 14 amino acids. Trimming took 4 bases from V and 6 from J, leaving 10 bases between them.

This clone was found once. The rearrangement uses TRBV11-2 and TRBJ1-3; the D gene is possibly TRBD1 (6 bases). The CDR3 runs 16 residues. V lost 3 bases and J 2 bases, leaving 14 bases between the germline ends. Germline V gives CDR1 SGHAT, CDR2 FQNNGV. Written as DNA, the CDR3 is TGTGCCAGCAGCTTCAGTAGCAGGGGCGCTGGAAACACCATATATTTT. Residues: CASSFSSRGAGNTIYF.

The chain combines TRBV4-3 with TRBJ2-4; the D is unclear. Trimming took 0 bases from V and 3 from J, leaving 6 bases between them. This CDR3 has 14 amino acids. Germline CDR1 is LGHNA and CDR2 is YSLEER. CDR3 in DNA: TGCGCCAGCAGCCAAGATGCTAACAAAAACATTCAGTACTTC. This gives the protein CASSQDANKNIQYF.

The gene calls are TRBV30 and TRBJ1-6, with D perhaps TRBD1 (5 bases). Trimming shortened V by 1 base and J by 0 bases, and 10 bases separated the two germline ends. CDR3 length: 16 amino acids. CDR1 and CDR2 (germline): GTSNPN, SVGIG (reference sequence). CDR3 sequence (DNA): TGTGCCTGGAGTGCTGAGGGGAGCTCCTATAATTCACCCCTCCACTTT. It translates to CAWSAEGSSYNSPLHF.

The rearrangement joins TRBV11-2 to TRBJ1-1; D is ambiguous. The CDR3 consists of 14 residues. Looked up from germline, CDR1 is SGHAT and CDR2 is FQNNGV. Trimming took off 5 bases at V and 5 bases at J, with 15 bases between the two ends. The CDR3 nucleotides read TGTGCCAGCAGCCTACAAGGACGGAGTACTGAAGCTTTCTTT. Amino acids: CASSLQGRSTEAFF.

V gene TRBV11-2 combines with J gene TRBJ2-1, with D possibly matching TRBD2 (6 bases). This CDR3 has 13 residues. The ends were cut back, 0 bases at V and 7 bases at J, with 7 bases in the middle. CDR1 and CDR2 from the germline V gene are SGHAT and FQNNGV. The CDR3 DNA follows: TGTGCCAGCAGCTTAGATGGGGGGAATGAGCAGTTCTTC. Amino acid sequence: CASSLDGGNEQFF.

This clone has only one observation. The chain combines TRBV7-6 with TRBJ2-1, with 8 bases identical to TRBD1. V was pared by 5 bases and J by 9 bases, with 15 bases of the junction left unmatched. Germline V gene data show CDR1 as SGHVS and CDR2 as FNYEAQ. This CDR3 contains 16 residues. CDR3 DNA sequence: TGTGCCAGCAGCCTGGGGCCAGGGGGCGCGAAGGTTGAGCAGTTCTTC. This translates into CASSLGPGGAKVEQFF.

The V gene is TRBV7-2, the J gene TRBJ1-2, with D maybe TRBD1 (6 bases). The CDR3 sequence is 14 residues long. The germline V and J ends were trimmed by 5 bases and 7 bases, with 17 bases remaining between them. Germline V gene data show CDR1 as SGHTA and CDR2 as FQGNSA. CDR3 DNA sequence: TGTGCCAGCAGCCCACGGACAGTGTCTGGTGGCTACACCTTC. It translates to CASSPRTVSGGYTF. Combining the CDR3 with reference TRBV7-2 and TRBJ1-2 gives the whole variable domain GAGVSQSPSNKVTEKGKDVELRCDPISGHTALYWYRQSLGQGLEFLIYFQGNSAPDKSGLPSDRFSAERTGGSVSTLTIQRTQQEDSAVYLCASSPRTVSGGYTFGSGTRLTVV.

This sequence joins TRBV7-9 and TRBJ2-7; unclear D gene. The CDR3 consists of 13 residues. Germline-derived CDR1 and CDR2 are SEHNR and FQNEAQ (reference sequence). Trimming shortened V by 5 bases and J by 5 bases, and 13 bases separated the two germline ends. CDR3 residues: CASSPSGWHEQYF. CDR3 DNA: TGTGCCAGCAGCCCGAGTGGGTGGCACGAGCAGTACTTC.

The rearrangement links TRBV28 to TRBJ1-5; no reliable D call. CDR1 and CDR2 from the germline V gene are MDHEN and SYDVKM. V was shortened by 6 bases and J by 6 bases, with 18 bases between the two germline ends. The CDR3 consists of 15 residues. Written as DNA, the CDR3 is TGTGCCAGCAGCCCTCCAGGCCCCATTGGTCAGCCCCAGCATTTT. This gives the protein CASSPPGPIGQPQHF.

V gene TRBV4-3 combines with J gene TRBJ1-4; D remains unclear. In germline, CDR1 is LGHNA, CDR2 YSLEER. V was cut by 0 bases and J by 15 bases, with 14 bases left in between. The CDR3 is 13 residues long. This chain's CDR3 is CASSQEVWGVMFF. The CDR3 DNA is TGCGCCAGCAGCCAAGAGGTGTGGGGTGTGATGTTTTTT.

This clone came up once. This sequence joins TRBV10-3 and TRBJ1-1, with unresolved D. The CDR3 covers 13 residues. V shed 7 bases and J shed 0 bases, with 9 bases lying between them. Germline values: CDR1 ENHRY, CDR2 SYGVKD. CDR3 protein: CAITQDLNTEAFF. CDR3 DNA sequence: TGTGCCATCACCCAGGACCTGAACACTGAAGCTTTCTTT.

Only one count was recorded for this clone. The chain carries TRBV19 and TRBJ2-5; no reliable D call. This CDR3 comprises 13 residues. Trimming removed 3 bases from V and 9 bases from J, with 14 bases in between. CDR1 and CDR2 (germline): LNHDA, SQIVND (reference sequence). In DNA form, the CDR3 reads TGTGCCAGTAGTATCCCTTGGAGAGGAGCCCAGTACTTC. It is translated as CASSIPWRGAQYF.

The chain recombines TRBV29-1 with TRBJ2-3; 10 bases are a match to TRBD2. J was trimmed by 2 bases and V by 3 bases; bases with no gene match: 14. The CDR3 loop spans 18 amino acids. Germline V gene lookup returns CDR1 SQVTM and CDR2 ANQGSEA. The CDR3 here is CSVESSGGSLTYTDTQYF. Written as DNA, the CDR3 is TGCAGCGTTGAGTCTAGCGGGGGTTCCTTGACTTACACAGATACGCAGTATTTT.

The chain has TRBV23-1 and TRBJ2-3; D not certain. TRBV23-1 is filed as an ORF, its function uncertain. V was shortened by 4 bases and J by 7 bases, with 12 bases between the two germline ends. The CDR3 consists of 13 residues. The CDR3 DNA reads as TGCGCCAGCAGTCTGGCCCGACCAAATACGCAGTATTTT. Encoded protein: CASSLARPNTQYF.

The CDR3, as DNA: TGTGCCAGCAGTCGGACAGGGATTGAGCAGTTCTTC. Encoded protein: CASSRTGIEQFF. The gene calls are TRBV27 and TRBJ2-1; 8 bases are shared with TRBD1. Unmatched junction bases numbered 3, after V lost 5 bases and J lost 9 bases. The V gene's germline CDR1 is MNHEY and CDR2 SMNVEV (reference sequence). The CDR3 totals 12 residues.

J is TRBJ1-6 and V is TRBV10-1; D is ambiguous. The CDR3 spans 13 residues. With 6 bases removed from V and 10 bases from J, the gap between germline ends came to 13 bases. Germline V CDR1 and CDR2: WNHNN, SYGVQD (reference sequence). In nucleotides, the CDR3 is TGCGCCAGCAGCCGGACCCAGGTCTCACCCCTCCACTTT. Protein: CASSRTQVSPLHF.

The V and J genes are TRBV29-1 and TRBJ2-5, with D perhaps matching TRBD1 or TRBD2 (6 bases each). Germline values: CDR1 SQVTM, CDR2 ANQGSEA. V lost 4 bases to trimming and J lost 4 bases, with 16 bases between them. The CDR3 consists of 14 residues. Written as DNA, the CDR3 is TGCAGCGTTGTGGGGGGCGTCCGCGGAGAGACCCAGTACTTC. Amino acids: CSVVGGVRGETQYF. Looking up the rest from reference TRBV29-1 and TRBJ2-5 gives the full variable domain: SAVISQKPSRDICQRGTSLTIQCQVDSQVTMMFWYRQQPGQSLTLIATANQGSEATYESGFVIDKFPISRPNLTFSTLTVSNMSPEDSSIYLCSVVGGVRGETQYFGPGTRLLVL.

This rearrangement joins TRBV4-1 to TRBJ1-2; D ambiguous. This CDR3 is built from 15 residues. Germline CDR1 is MGHRA and CDR2 is YSYEKL. The V end lost 1 base, the J end lost 4 bases, and 13 bases lay between the germline ends. Here the CDR3 DNA reads TGCGCCAGCAGCCAAGGCCCGGGCTCTAGCTATGGCTACACCTTC. The encoded protein is CASSQGPGSSYGYTF.

This rearrangement joins TRBV6-6 to TRBJ1-1, with D uncertain. V was pared by 6 bases and J by 0 bases, with 8 bases between. The CDR3 is made up of 13 amino acids. Germline lookup yields CDR1 MNHNY and CDR2 SVGAGI (reference sequence). The CDR3 region is CASRSRVNTEAFF. CDR3 sequence (DNA): TGTGCCAGCAGATCCCGGGTGAACACTGAAGCTTTCTTT.

The V gene is TRBV9, the J gene TRBJ1-1; D is perhaps TRBD1 (5 bases). There are 15 residues in the CDR3. Trimming removed 1 base at V and 7 bases at J, with 17 bases between. CDR1 and CDR2 from the germline V gene are SGDLS and YYNGEE. CDR3 sequence: CASSVLQSWDLEAFF. The CDR3 bases are TGTGCCAGCAGCGTACTCCAGTCATGGGACCTTGAAGCTTTCTTT.

This chain uses TRBV7-8 with TRBJ2-4, with D hard to call. Germline CDR1 is SGHVS and CDR2 is FQNEAQ. Trimming pared 5 bases from V and 6 bases from J, leaving 11 bases between. CDR3 length: 13 amino acids. The CDR3 is CASSHPTLNIQYF. The CDR3 DNA reads as TGTGCCAGCAGCCACCCAACTTTAAACATTCAGTACTTC.

The V gene is TRBV7-8, the J gene TRBJ1-3; 7 bases are shared with TRBD1. Germline assignment: CDR1 SGHVS and CDR2 FQNEAQ. After removal of 5 bases from V and 4 bases from J, the junction contained 2 bases not matched to a gene. The CDR3 is 13 amino acids. The CDR3 reads CASSPGQGNTIYF. DNA for the CDR3: TGTGCCAGCAGCCCGGGACAGGGAAACACCATATATTTT. Variable domain in full (rest from reference TRBV7-8 and TRBJ1-3): GAGVSQSPRYKVAKRGQDVALRCDPISGHVSLFWYQQALGQGPEFLTYFQNEAQLDKSGLPSDRFFAERPEGSVSTLKIQRTQQEDSAVYLCASSPGQGNTIYFGEGSWLTVV.

J is TRBJ1-2 and V is TRBV6-5; D perhaps matches TRBD1 (5 bases). Trimming left V 0 bases short and J 6 bases short, with 5 bases between. In germline, CDR1 is MNHEY, CDR2 SVGAGI. The CDR3 spans 12 residues. The CDR3 region has the DNA TGTGCCAGCAGTTACTCAGGGGATGGCTACACCTTC. As protein: CASSYSGDGYTF.

V gene TRBV14 combines with J gene TRBJ1-1, with D unresolved. Trimming stripped 3 bases from V and 10 bases from J, with 9 bases between. The length of the CDR3 is 11 residues. Germline CDR1 is SGHDN and CDR2 is FVKESK. The DNA of the CDR3 is TGTGCCAGCAGCCATAAAACAAGAGCTTTCTTT. Protein: CASSHKTRAFF. Complete variable domain (other parts from reference TRBV14 and TRBJ1-1): EAGVTQFPSHSVIEKGQTVTLRCDPISGHDNLYWYRRVMGKEIKFLLHFVKESKQDESGMPNNRFLAERTGGTYSTLKVQPAELEDSGVYFCASSHKTRAFFGQGTRLTVV.

The V gene is TRBV7-9, the J gene TRBJ1-1; D gene ambiguous. The CDR3 covers 13 residues. From germline, CDR1 is SEHNR and CDR2 FQNEAQ (reference sequence). Trimming removed 5 bases at V and 4 bases at J, with 11 bases between. The CDR3 sequence: CASSLSGSTEAFF. CDR3 nucleotides: TGTGCCAGCAGCCTATCTGGCAGCACTGAAGCTTTCTTT. Full variable domain (remainder filled in from reference TRBV7-9 and TRBJ1-1): DTGVSQNPRHKITKRGQNVTFRCDPISEHNRLYWYRQTLGQGPEFLTYFQNEAQLEKSRLLSDRFSAERPKGSFSTLEIQRTEQGDSAMYLCASSLSGSTEAFFGQGTRLTVV.